Listed here are 21 T cell receptor beta chains from one sample, sequenced in a study of blood T cells in healthy people across ages. Primers used in a second PCR of roughly 6 to 11 cycles were a sample-barcoded 5' primer and a J-beta primer mix. From the 5' RACE reads, TCRdb called clonotypes with MiXCR, one entry per CDR3 protein. Here the sample spans approximately 800,000 distinct CDR3 sequences, roughly 53% being singletons. What was sequenced was blood. The receptors were gathered from a man aged 80 or over in good health.

This clonotype showed up just a few times. The V and J genes are TRBV7-3 and TRBJ2-1; D remains unclear. Trimming took off 5 bases at V and 0 bases at J, with 11 bases between the two ends. The CDR3 length is 15 residues. CDR1 is SGHTA and CDR2 is FQGTGA in the germline V gene. The CDR3 spells CASSQAKSSYNEQFF. CDR3 nucleotides: TGTGCCAGCAGCCAGGCTAAGAGCTCCTACAATGAGCAGTTCTTC.

This clonotype showed up just a few times. The gene calls are TRBV27 and TRBJ2-1; 10 bases map to TRBD2. In germline, CDR1 is MNHEY, CDR2 SMNVEV (reference sequence). Losses at the gene ends were 5 bases for V and 7 bases for J; bases not matched to a gene: 8. The CDR3 is 15 residues long. CDR3 loop: CASSPNSGRKNEQFF. In DNA, the CDR3 is TGTGCCAGCAGTCCTAATAGCGGGAGGAAGAATGAGCAGTTCTTC.

The chain combines TRBV7-9 with TRBJ2-7; D is perhaps TRBD1 (6 bases). Per germline, CDR1 SEHNR and CDR2 FQNEAQ (reference sequence). The CDR3 covers 11 residues. V was pared by 7 bases and J by 7 bases, with 11 bases between. CDR3 sequence (DNA): TGTGCCAGCACTACAGGGATGGAGCAGTACTTC. It specifies CASTTGMEQYF. The whole variable domain, remainder taken from reference TRBV7-9 and TRBJ2-7, is DTGVSQNPRHKITKRGQNVTFRCDPISEHNRLYWYRQTLGQGPEFLTYFQNEAQLEKSRLLSDRFSAERPKGSFSTLEIQRTEQGDSAMYLCASTTGMEQYFGPGTRLTVT.

The rearrangement uses TRBV10-3 and TRBJ2-1, with D possibly matching TRBD1 (6 bases). V gave up 6 bases and J gave up 9 bases, with 12 bases separating them. CDR3 length: 12 residues. The germline gives CDR1 ENHRY, CDR2 SYGVKD. As DNA, the CDR3 is TGTGCCATCAGCCTACAGGGATCTGAGCAGTTCTTC. Protein product: CAISLQGSEQFF.

There are a few counts of this clonotype. V is TRBV29-1 and J is TRBJ2-7; the D gene is possibly TRBD1 (5 bases). The end of the DNA aligns better with TRBJ2-5, so the J call may be wrong. The germline V gene has CDR1 SQVTM and CDR2 ANQGSEA. The CDR3 consists of 12 residues. CDR3 sequence: CSVEAGSGTQYF. CDR3 sequence (DNA): TGCAGCGTTGAAGCAGGGTCAGGGACCCAGTACTTC.

V usage is TRBV4-1 and J usage is TRBJ2-3; 12 bases fit TRBD2. CDR1 and CDR2 from the germline V gene are MGHRA and YSYEKL. This CDR3 contains 20 residues. V lost 2 bases to trimming and J lost 14 bases; unmatched junction nucleotides: 26. As DNA, the CDR3 is TGCGCCAGCAGCCAATCGTCGTTGCTAGCGGGAGGGCCTAAGCACAGATACGCGTATTTT. It translates to CASSQSSLLAGGPKHRYAYF.

In this sample, this clonotype turned up many times. The V gene is TRBV11-2, the J gene TRBJ1-1; 9 bases are shared with TRBD1. This CDR3 contains 19 residues. Germline V gene sequence: CDR1 SGHAT, CDR2 FQNNGV. Germline trimming cut 1 base from V and 2 bases from J; bases unmatched to any gene: 14. This CDR3 reads CASSLGEYPSDRGNTEAFF. The DNA for the CDR3 is TGTGCCAGCAGCTTAGGTGAATACCCGTCGGACAGGGGTAACACTGAAGCTTTCTTT.

This clonotype was seen a handful of times. The chain carries TRBV3-1 and TRBJ2-3, with D perhaps TRBD1 (5 bases). The CDR3 length is 14 residues. Trimming stripped 3 bases from V and 14 bases from J, with 21 bases between. The germline V gene has CDR1 LGHDT and CDR2 YNNKEL (reference sequence). The CDR3 DNA sequence: TGTGCCAGCAGCCATGACGGACAACACAGATACGCGTATTTT. Its protein product is CASSHDGQHRYAYF.

This chain links TRBV7-2 with TRBJ2-1; 8 bases match TRBD2. V was clipped by 5 bases and J by 5 bases; unmatched bases: 5. The CDR3 has 14 residues. CDR1 and CDR2 from the germline V gene are SGHTA and FQGNSA. CDR3 in amino acids: CASSPGTRDNEQFF. The CDR3 DNA reads as TGTGCCAGCAGCCCCGGGACTAGGGACAATGAGCAGTTCTTC.

This clonotype was detected only a few times. The chain carries TRBV12-3 or TRBV12-4 and TRBJ1-2, with D perhaps matching TRBD1 (5 bases). The CDR3 has 16 amino acids. V lost 5 bases, J lost 0 bases, and 16 bases lay in between. In nucleotides, the CDR3 is TGTGCCAGCAGTCGGGGACTTTTAACTCCTAACTATGGCTACACCTTC. Translated: CASSRGLLTPNYGYTF.

The V and J genes are TRBV7-3 and TRBJ2-1, with 8 nucleotides matching TRBD2. The CDR3 consists of 14 residues. The V segment lost 6 bases and the J segment 5 bases; nucleotides outside the gene matches: 6. Germline V gene lookup returns CDR1 SGHTA and CDR2 FQGTGA. CDR3 amino acids: CASSRTSRDNEQFF. The CDR3 DNA reads TGTGCCAGCAGTAGGACTAGCCGGGACAATGAGCAGTTCTTC. Full variable domain (remainder filled in from reference TRBV7-3 and TRBJ2-1): GAGVSQTPSNKVTEKGKYVELRCDPISGHTALYWYRQSLGQGPEFLIYFQGTGAADDSGLPNDRFFAVRPEGSVSTLKIQRTERGDSAVYLCASSRTSRDNEQFFGPGTRLTVL.

This chain connects TRBV12-3 or TRBV12-4 to TRBJ2-1; unclear D gene. The CDR3 is 14 residues long. The V gene lost 6 bases and the J gene lost 3 bases, with 12 bases spanning the gap. The CDR3 reads CASRLGRYYNEQFF. The CDR3 DNA is TGTGCCAGCAGGCTTGGCAGATACTACAATGAGCAGTTCTTC.

The chain has TRBV6-6 and TRBJ2-4; TRBD2 is a possible D gene (7 bases). Near its end, the DNA agrees better with TRBJ2-7, so the J call may be wrong. Per the germline V gene, CDR1 is MNHNY and CDR2 is SVGAGI (reference sequence). The CDR3 length is 13 residues. The CDR3 DNA follows: TGTGCCAGCACCGGGGGGCCTGTCGTCGAGCAGTACTTC. Protein: CASTGGPVVEQYF.

The chain couples TRBV5-1 to TRBJ2-1; 7 positions agree with TRBD2. Trimming removed 5 bases from V and 6 bases from J; junction bases left unmatched: 14. CDR1 is SGHRS and CDR2 is YFSETQ in the germline V gene. The CDR3 covers 16 residues. CDR3 DNA: TGCGCCAGCAGGTCAGGCGGGAGCTCCTTAACCAATGAGCAGTTCTTC. Translation gives CASRSGGSSLTNEQFF. The full variable domain, with the rest looked up from reference TRBV5-1 and TRBJ2-1, is KAGVTQTPRYLIKTRGQQVTLSCSPISGHRSVSWYQQTPGQGLQFLFEYFSETQRNKGNFPGRFSGRQFSNSRSEMNVSTLELGDSALYLCASRSGGSSLTNEQFFGPGTRLTVL.

This chain connects TRBV15 to TRBJ2-3; 10 bases map to TRBD2. This CDR3 has 14 amino acids. Germline CDR1 LNHNV, CDR2 YYDKDF (reference sequence). Trimming removed 4 bases from V and 14 bases from J; junction bases left unmatched: 12. The CDR3 protein is CATSKSGRARYAYF. In DNA, the CDR3 is TGTGCCACCAGCAAAAGCGGGAGGGCCAGATACGCGTATTTT. The variable domain in full, completed from reference TRBV15 and TRBJ2-3, reads DAMVIQNPRYQVTQFGKPVTLSCSQTLNHNVMYWYQQKSSQAPKLLFHYYDKDFNNEADTPDNFQSRRPNTSFCFLDIRSPGLGDTAMYLCATSKSGRARYAYFGPGTRLTVL.

V is TRBV5-1 and J is TRBJ2-3; perhaps D is TRBD1 or TRBD2 (5 bases each). V was pared by 5 bases and J by 14 bases, with 15 bases between. Germline CDR1 reads SGHRS; CDR2 reads YFSETQ. This CDR3 comprises 11 residues. The CDR3 protein is CASSSGTAPYF. As DNA, the CDR3 is TGCGCCAGCAGTTCCGGGACCGCGCCGTATTTT.

This clonotype was picked up a small number of times. The chain couples TRBV29-1 to TRBJ2-3, with 12 bases aligning to TRBD1. Germline V gene sequence: CDR1 SQVTM, CDR2 ANQGSEA. The CDR3 has 15 residues. Trimming cost V 4 bases and J 3 bases; bases outside gene matches: 5. The DNA of the CDR3 is TGCAGCGTTGTACGGGACAGGGGGCGGACAGATACGCAGTATTTT. It encodes CSVVRDRGRTDTQYF.

This clonotype showed up just a few times. The chain recombines TRBV20-1 with TRBJ2-1; 13 bases agree with TRBD2. The V gene's germline CDR1 is DFQATT and CDR2 SNEGSKA (reference sequence). This CDR3 contains 14 residues. After removal of 4 bases from V and 6 bases from J, the junction contained 3 bases not matched to a gene. CDR3 region: CSATLAGGVNEQFF. CDR3 DNA sequence: TGCAGTGCTACACTAGCGGGAGGGGTCAATGAGCAGTTCTTC.

The chain joins TRBV23-1 to TRBJ1-1; weak D call: TRBD1 (6 bases). TRBV23-1 is an open reading frame whose function is uncertain. The CDR3 is made up of 23 amino acids. Trimming removed 0 bases from V and 0 bases from J, with 32 bases in between. CDR3 amino acids: CASSQSGPTGQWKSPRMNTEAFF. CDR3 DNA sequence: TGCGCCAGCAGTCAATCCGGGCCGACAGGACAGTGGAAATCGCCTAGGATGAACACTGAAGCTTTCTTT.

The chain recombines TRBV5-1 with TRBJ2-2, with D possibly matching TRBD1 (6 bases). Trimming took 7 bases from V and 6 from J, leaving 13 bases between them. CDR1 is SGHRS and CDR2 is YFSETQ in the germline V gene. The CDR3 has 13 residues. As DNA, the CDR3 is TGCGCCAGCCTCAGACAGGAGGCCGGGGAGCTGTTTTTT. Translation: CASLRQEAGELFF.

This clonotype was picked up a small number of times. The chain recombines TRBV7-9 with TRBJ1-5; tentative D call: TRBD1 (6 bases). V was trimmed by 1 base and J by 3 bases, leaving 10 bases between them. The CDR3 spans 15 residues. Germline V gene data show CDR1 as SEHNR and CDR2 as FQNEAQ (reference sequence). The CDR3 loop reads CASSLGGHDNQPQHF. The CDR3 nucleotides are TGTGCCAGCAGCTTAGGGGGGCACGACAATCAGCCCCAGCATTTT.